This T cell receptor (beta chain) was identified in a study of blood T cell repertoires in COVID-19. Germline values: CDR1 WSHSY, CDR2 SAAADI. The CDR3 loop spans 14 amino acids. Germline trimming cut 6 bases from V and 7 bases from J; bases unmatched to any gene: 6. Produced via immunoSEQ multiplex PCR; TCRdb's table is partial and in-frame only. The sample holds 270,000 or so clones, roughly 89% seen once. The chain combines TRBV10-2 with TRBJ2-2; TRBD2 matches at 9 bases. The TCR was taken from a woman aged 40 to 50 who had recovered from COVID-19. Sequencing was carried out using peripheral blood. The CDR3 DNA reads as TGCGCCAGCAGGGCTAGCGGGGAGGTCGGGGAGCTGTTTTTT. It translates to CASRASGEVGELFF.